This T cell receptor beta chain was obtained from a study of T cells in Graves' hyperthyroidism and ophthalmopathy. Overall study: Pretreatment peripheral blood was obtained at initial diagnosis.

Thyroid ultrasound and orbital computed tomography, with clinical symptoms and serum thyroxine and TRAb, informed diagnoses. This clonotype appeared many times. CDR1 SEHNR and CDR2 FQNEAQ come from the germline V gene (reference sequence). CDR3 length: 15 amino acids. V was pared by 4 bases and J by 3 bases, with 8 bases of the junction left unmatched. The CDR3 regions of TCR beta were amplified from RNA transcripts. When the TCR CDR3 underwent first-round RT-PCR, the HTBI primer set was used. TCRdb called the multiplex PCR reads again in MiXCR, with one record for every CDR3 protein. Counted here are some 460,000 distinct CDR3 sequences, approximately 14% occurring once; the ten biggest clones make up over 12%.

The rearrangement links TRBV7-9 to TRBJ2-7, with 8 bases lining up with TRBD1. What was sequenced was blood. The source is a woman under 30 with Graves' hyperthyroidism. As DNA, the CDR3 is TGTGCCAGCAGCTCAACCCGGGACAGGTTCTACGAGCAGTACTTC. Its translation: CASSSTRDRFYEQYF.